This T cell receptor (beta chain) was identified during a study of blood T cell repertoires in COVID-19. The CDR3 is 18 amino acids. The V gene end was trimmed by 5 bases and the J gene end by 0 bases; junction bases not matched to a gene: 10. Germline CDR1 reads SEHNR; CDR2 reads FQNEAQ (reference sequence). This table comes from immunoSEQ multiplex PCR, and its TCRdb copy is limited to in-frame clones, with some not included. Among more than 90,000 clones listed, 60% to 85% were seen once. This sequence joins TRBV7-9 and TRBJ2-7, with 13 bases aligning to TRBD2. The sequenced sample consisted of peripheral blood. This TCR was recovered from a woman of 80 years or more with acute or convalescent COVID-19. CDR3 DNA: TGTGCCAGCAGCGCATTCGGACTAGCGGGGGCCCTCTCCTACGAGCAGTACTTC. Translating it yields CASSAFGLAGALSYEQYF.